One and the same sample provided the 16 T cell receptor beta chains below, sequenced in a study of blood T cell repertoires in COVID-19 (dated by TCRdb to the early 2020s). The library was prepared using the immunoSEQ multiplex PCR assay. The source is immuneACCESS, and TCRdb retained only in-frame sequences with V and J called. Part of the clones is not carried over; for the studies checked, unresolved V genes explain less than half of this, and the remainder is unexplained. Across this sample there are about 60,000 clones, with about 78% seen only once. 50% of the sample comes from the top ten. Input material: peripheral blood. These receptors originate from a woman older than 75 with acute or convalescent COVID-19.

This clone was detected ten times or more. The chain couples TRBV16 to TRBJ2-3, with D possibly TRBD2 on 6 matching bases. Trimming removed 7 bases from V and 6 bases from J, with 17 bases in between. Germline V lookup: CDR1 KGHSY, CDR2 FQNENV. The CDR3 runs to 14 residues. The CDR3 protein is CASTRGGTVDTQYF. The CDR3 DNA reads TGTGCCAGCACCCGCGGCGGGACGGTGGATACGCAGTATTTT.

The V and J genes are TRBV28 and TRBJ2-7; D unresolved. The germline V and J ends were trimmed by 6 bases and 7 bases, with 10 bases remaining between them. CDR1 MDHEN and CDR2 SYDVKM come from the germline V gene. The CDR3 length is 11 residues. The CDR3 sequence: CASSDRWEQYF. CDR3 DNA: TGTGCCAGCAGCGATCGGTGGGAGCAGTACTTC. Full variable domain (outside the CDR3, taken from reference TRBV28 and TRBJ2-7): DVKVTQSSRYLVKRTGEKVFLECVQDMDHENMFWYRQDPGLGLRLIYFSYDVKMKEKGDIPEGYSVSREKKERFSLILESASTNQTSMYLCASSDRWEQYFGPGTRLTVT.

This clone was observed many times. The chain is built from TRBV15 and TRBJ2-1, with TRBD2 matching over 7 bases. V was clipped by 3 bases and J by 7 bases; unmatched bases: 0. This CDR3 region has 12 residues. Looked up from germline, CDR1 is LNHNV and CDR2 is YYDKDF (reference sequence). Here the CDR3 DNA reads TGTGCCACCAGCAGCGGGGGGAATGAGCAGTTCTTC. It specifies CATSSGGNEQFF.

This clone was counted a single time. V and J are TRBV4-3 and TRBJ2-2, with no clear D. The CDR3 runs to 15 residues. Germline V CDR1 and CDR2: LGHNA, YSLEER. Deletions cut 0 bases from V and 0 bases from J, with 5 bases between. CDR3 in amino acids: CASSQEGTNTGELFF. For the CDR3, the DNA is TGCGCCAGCAGCCAAGAGGGCACGAACACCGGGGAGCTGTTTTTT.

The CDR3 DNA sequence: TGTGCCAGCAGCCAAGTACGTCCTAGCGGGACAGATACGCAGTATTTT. Protein: CASSQVRPSGTDTQYF. The chain combines TRBV3-1 (or the pseudogene TRBV3-2) with TRBJ2-3; 8 nucleotides agree with TRBD2. The V and J ends lost 1 base and 3 bases, in that order; junction bases with no gene match: 6. The V gene's germline CDR1 is LGHDT and CDR2 YNNKEL (reference sequence). This CDR3 comprises 16 residues.

The CDR3 protein is CASSRDSDQPQHF. CDR3 nucleotides: TGTGCCAGCAGCCGGGACAGTGATCAGCCCCAGCATTTT. The rearrangement joins TRBV6-5 to TRBJ1-5; 7 bases match TRBD1. This CDR3 contains 13 residues. V shed 6 bases, J shed 5 bases, and the junction held 4 bases outside the gene matches. Germline V gene data show CDR1 as MNHEY and CDR2 as SVGAGI.

J is TRBJ1-2 and V is TRBV4-1; D might be TRBD1 (5 bases). The V gene's germline CDR1 is MGHRA and CDR2 YSYEKL. V was pared by 0 bases and J by 6 bases, with 14 bases between. The CDR3 has 15 amino acids. The CDR3 sequence: CASSQEGRGWDGYTF. CDR3 DNA sequence: TGCGCCAGCAGCCAAGAAGGAAGGGGATGGGATGGCTACACCTTC.

The chain recombines TRBV30 with TRBJ2-1; D possibly corresponds to TRBD1 (6 bases). Per the germline V gene, CDR1 is GTSNPN and CDR2 is SVGIG (reference sequence). With 5 bases removed from V and 16 bases from J, the gap between germline ends came to 18 bases. This CDR3 contains 11 residues. The CDR3, as DNA: TGTGCCTGGGGGGAAAGAAGGGGGTCCTTCTTC. Residues: CAWGERRGSFF.

CDR3 sequence: CASSLGGGGYTF. The CDR3 DNA sequence: TGTGCCAGCAGTTTAGGCGGGGGGGGCTACACCTTC. The genes are TRBV28 and TRBJ1-2; the D gene is possibly TRBD1 (5 bases). Germline assignment: CDR1 MDHEN and CDR2 SYDVKM. Trimming took off 2 bases at V and 8 bases at J, with 9 bases between the two ends. The CDR3 is 12 amino acids.

This clone has only one observation. The rearrangement uses TRBV28 and TRBJ2-1; 8 positions match TRBD1. The CDR3 totals 13 residues. CDR1 MDHEN and CDR2 SYDVKM come from the germline V gene. Germline trimming cut 3 bases from V and 8 bases from J; bases unmatched to any gene: 3. The CDR3 sequence is CASSLGQVHEQFF. As DNA, the CDR3 is TGTGCCAGCAGTTTGGGACAGGTTCATGAGCAGTTCTTC.

This clone was counted at least ten times. The chain is built from TRBV4-1 and TRBJ1-2; D is possibly TRBD1 (6 bases). V was clipped by 5 bases and J by 0 bases, with 13 bases between them. CDR1 is MGHRA, CDR2 YSYEKL, per germline. The CDR3 runs to 15 residues. As DNA, the CDR3 is TGCGCCAGCAGCTCTACCCCAGGGGCTAACTATGGCTACACCTTC. Its translation: CASSSTPGANYGYTF.

The gene calls are TRBV5-1 and TRBJ1-3, with unresolved D. The germline V gene encodes CDR1 SGHRS and CDR2 YFSETQ. This CDR3 region has 16 residues. V gave up 1 base and J gave up 0 bases, with 11 bases separating them. The chain's CDR3 is CASSLSPLASGNTIYF. CDR3 nucleotides: TGCGCCAGCAGCTTGTCCCCCTTAGCCTCTGGAAACACCATATATTTT.

This chain joins TRBV12-3 or TRBV12-4 and TRBJ2-4; 8 positions match TRBD2. Trimming cost V 6 bases and J 9 bases; bases outside gene matches: 7. This CDR3 has 13 residues. CDR3 region: CASRGLAFGIQYF. For the CDR3, the DNA is TGTGCCAGCAGAGGACTAGCTTTCGGCATTCAGTACTTC.

The chain employs TRBV28 and TRBJ2-1, with 7 bases lining up with TRBD2. This CDR3 region has 17 residues. Germline CDR1 reads MDHEN; CDR2 reads SYDVKM. V trimming: 10 bases; J trimming: 5 bases; junction bases outside the gene matches: 20. CDR3 nucleotide sequence: TGTGCCACCCTCACGATCCGGGGTAGCGGGCAGAACAATGAGCAGTTCTTC. Translation: CATLTIRGSGQNNEQFF.

The chain couples TRBV6-5 to TRBJ2-4; D may be TRBD2 (6 bases). Trimming pared 5 bases from V and 14 bases from J, leaving 19 bases between. Germline V gene sequence: CDR1 MNHEY, CDR2 SVGAGI. CDR3 length: 13 residues. CDR3 sequence: CASSPRGLNPEYF. For the CDR3, the DNA is TGTGCCAGCAGTCCGCGGGGCCTTAATCCCGAGTACTTC.

The chain joins TRBV11-3 to TRBJ2-3; 9 positions match TRBD2. CDR3 length: 15 residues. Trimming removed 5 bases from V and 2 bases from J; junction bases left unmatched: 5. Germline CDR1 reads SGHNT; CDR2 reads YENEEA. The CDR3 loop is CASSPSSGATDTQYF. In DNA form, the CDR3 reads TGTGCCAGCAGCCCCTCTAGCGGGGCCACAGATACGCAGTATTTT.